One and the same sample provided the 4 T cell receptor beta chains below, sequenced in a study of T cells in Graves' hyperthyroidism and ophthalmopathy. RNA transcripts were the template for amplifying TCR beta CDR3 regions. The TCR CDR3 first-round RT-PCR relied on the HTBI primer set. Using its own MiXCR run on the multiplex PCR reads, TCRdb lists one record per CDR3 protein. The sample has about 510,000 distinct CDR3 sequences, 40% to 50% seen once. Sample: peripheral blood or thyroid tissue (not recorded which). Source of these receptors: an adult woman with Graves' disease, either hyperthyroidism or ophthalmopathy (not recorded which).

This rearrangement joins TRBV7-9 to TRBJ1-2; unclear D gene. The CDR3 contains 13 residues. The germline V gene encodes CDR1 SEHNR and CDR2 FQNEAQ (reference sequence). V shed 6 bases and J shed 4 bases, with 12 bases lying between them. The CDR3 coding sequence is TGTGCCAGCAGTACTTCCGGGATCTATGGCTACACCTTC. Encoded protein: CASSTSGIYGYTF. The full variable domain, completed using reference TRBV7-9 and TRBJ1-2, is DTGVSQNPRHKITKRGQNVTFRCDPISEHNRLYWYRQTLGQGPEFLTYFQNEAQLEKSRLLSDRFSAERPKGSFSTLEIQRTEQGDSAMYLCASSTSGIYGYTFGSGTRLTVV.

J is TRBJ1-1 and V is TRBV20-1; no firm D call. Germline CDR1 and CDR2: DFQATT and SNEGSKA (reference sequence). The V end lost 3 bases, the J end lost 0 bases, and 8 bases lay between the germline ends. This CDR3 contains 13 residues. CDR3 residues: CSASGNLNTEAFF. CDR3 sequence (DNA): TGCAGTGCTAGCGGGAACCTGAACACTGAAGCTTTCTTT.

As regards this clonotype: This may arise from a read error, as a much more abundant clone is one base away. The chain combines TRBV20-1 with TRBJ2-7; 13 bases are a match to TRBD2. The germline V gene encodes CDR1 DFQATT and CDR2 SNEGSKA (reference sequence). Unmatched junction bases numbered 13, after V lost 4 bases and J lost 7 bases. The CDR3 has 16 residues. Here the CDR3 DNA reads TGCAGTGCTAATCGACCTTGGACTAGCGGGAGTGGAGAGCAGTACTTC. Translation: CSANRPWTSGSGEQYF.

There are many counts of this clonotype. The gene calls are TRBV7-2 and TRBJ2-7; TRBD2 aligns across 11 bases. Germline V gene sequence: CDR1 SGHTA, CDR2 FQGNSA. Trimming took 2 bases from V and 3 from J; bases not matched to a gene: 6. The CDR3 is made up of 16 amino acids. CDR3 region: CASSLSLAGGIYEQYF. The CDR3 coding sequence is TGTGCCAGCAGCTTAAGCCTAGCGGGAGGTATCTACGAGCAGTACTTC.